A single T cell receptor beta chain is shown here with its context. This clone's antigen is unknown. Per-base quality was not reported, and no clone a single base away is much larger than it. Reading the germline V gene gives CDR1 MDHEN and CDR2 SYDVKM. The trim is 6 bases for V and 4 bases for J, with a gap of 18 bases between the germline ends. Reading from cysteine to phenylalanine, the CDR3 counts 15 amino acids. The sequence is cut down to CDR3 DNA, 45 bases in frame from base 1. Patients with autoimmune disease history or receiving systemic immunosuppression were excluded from the trial. Peripheral blood for TCR sequencing was drawn from every dose cohort at baseline, at cycle 4 day 1 and at cycle 7 day 1. The samples were taken from a phase I, first-in-human, multicenter, open-label dose-escalation trial of ivuxolimab. Adults with locally advanced or metastatic melanoma, renal cell, hepatocellular, or head and neck squamous cell carcinoma were enrolled in the trial. Before TCR sequencing, CD4+ T cells and CD8+ T cells were sorted from peripheral blood as separate populations.

This sample was taken from a study of OX40 agonist ivuxolimab in advanced cancers. In the study overall: Ivuxolimab was an agonistic, fully human IgG2 monoclonal antibody directed against OX40 (CD134), a costimulatory receptor. Peripheral TCRbeta sequencing aimed to test whether ivuxolimab altered TCR sequence diversity and caused clonal T-cell expansion. A male proportion of 75% to 85% and a mean age of 60 years, ranging from roughly 20 to 80, were recorded for the dose-escalation cohort. The paper describes the monotherapy dose-escalation part (N ≈ 49 patients) of the phase I trial of ivuxolimab. Among the roughly 50 dose-escalation patients, approximately 20 had hepatocellular carcinoma, about 15 melanoma, 9 renal cell carcinoma and 9 head and neck cancer. Partial responses occurred in three dose-escalation patients, of whom one had hepatocellular carcinoma and two had cutaneous melanoma. Patients were allowed to have had prior anti-PD-1, anti-PD-L1 or anti-CTLA-4 therapy, and approximately 41% of the dose-escalation patients had previously received checkpoint inhibitors. Intravenous ivuxolimab was administered to patients every 2 weeks at six dose levels: 0.01, 0.1, 0.3, 1.5, 3 and 10 mg/kg. Beyond this particular receptor, the publication reports: After ivuxolimab, CD8+ T cells had more expanded clones than CD4+ T cells on average. In the 0.1-3.0 mg/kg groups, partial responders had among the lowest normalized peripheral clonal expansion, particularly in CD8+ T cells. The antigen specificity of the peripheral T cells that underwent clonal expansion was not determined. Clonal expansion of both CD4+ and CD8+ blood T cells was observed from baseline to week 6 at doses 0.1 to 3.0 mg/kg. Low levels of normalized T-cell clonal expansion were also seen in some patients who did not respond.

For sequencing of the TCRbeta CDR3 region, genomic DNA was extracted from the sorted cells. The immunoSEQ Assay was used for sequencing of TCRbeta CDR3 regions. TCRdb mirrors the immuneACCESS table, restricted to in-frame sequences. Some clones are absent from its copies; in checked studies, under half trace to an unresolved V gene, and the reason for the others is unknown. The sample table records over 85,000 clones; around nine tenths of these occur just once. The ten most abundant clones make up approximately 0.5% of the sample. The sequencing here drew on CD4+ or CD8+ T cells sorted from blood, taken in a trial of the OX40 agonist ivuxolimab. Here the chain combines TRBV28 and TRBJ1-1; TRBD1 is a weak D gene call, 6 bases matching. The TCR was taken from an adult with an advanced solid tumor such as melanoma, head and neck, liver or kidney cancer. The CDR3 amino acid sequence is: CASRSFSTGRTEAFF. The DNA is TGTGCCAGCAGATCATTCTCTACAGGGCGCACTGAAGCTTTCTTT.